The rows below give T cell receptor beta chains drawn from one sample of a study of blood T cell repertoires in COVID-19. Profiling relied on immunoSEQ multiplex PCR, and the TCRdb table lists in-frame clones only, not all of them. Here the sample spans about 210,000 clones, 75% to 90% being singletons. The sample was peripheral blood. These receptors came from a man aged 35 to 55 with acute or convalescent COVID-19. Each CDR3 is given with its conserved first and last residue. Each record gives: J gene, D gene, V gene, clone size, CDR3 DNA, CDR3 protein. The D gene is left open where the match is weak. Clone size is stated in some rows and not others, as once, few, many or a class when expanded.

>TRBJ2-1|TRBD2|TRBV11-3|.
TGTGCCAGCAGCCAAGCCAATAGGGGACTAGGGGCGGTGATCTTC
CASSQANRGLGAVIF
>TRBJ2-7|TRBD2|TRBV7-2|few
TGTGCCAGCAGCCTCAGGACTAGCGGGGCGAGCTCCTACGAGCAGTACTTC
CASSLRTSGASSYEQYF
>TRBJ1-5|TRBD1|TRBV27|many
TGTGCCAGCAGTTTATTGGGACAGGGGCAACAGCCCCAGCATTTT
CASSLLGQGQQPQHF
>TRBJ2-7|.|TRBV5-1|few
TGCGCCAGCAGCGCCCCCGAGAGCTCCTACGAGCAGTACTTC
CASSAPESSYEQYF
>TRBJ2-5|.|TRBV5-1|once
TGCGCCAGCAGCGCGGGACGGGGGTTACGCGTGCAAGAGACCCAGTACTTC
CASSAGRGLRVQETQYF
>TRBJ2-4|.|TRBV12-3/TRBV12-4|.
TGTGCCAGCAGAACAGGGGGGGGAAACATTCAGTACTTC
CASRTGGGNIQYF
>TRBJ2-7|.|TRBV21-1|.
TGTGCCCCTAGGGAGCGGGAGGACTCCTACGAGCAGTACTTC
CAPREREDSYEQYF
>TRBJ1-1|TRBD1|TRBV29-1|.
TGCAGCGTACCCTGGACAGGGGCCGAGAACACTGAAGCTTTCTTT
CSVPWTGAENTEAFF
>TRBJ2-5|TRBD2|TRBV4-2|few
TGTGCCAGCAGCCACCCCAGGGGGACTAGCGGGCCCCAGGGAGAGACCCAGTACTTC
CASSHPRGTSGPQGETQYF
>TRBJ2-5|.|TRBV11-2|.
TGTGCCAGCAGCTTGGGGGGGACCCAGTACTTC
CASSLGGTQYF
>TRBJ2-1|.|TRBV27|.
TGTGCCAGCAGTTTATCAGGTCTCAGGGGTAATGAGCAGTTCTTC
CASSLSGLRGNEQFF
>TRBJ1-5|.|TRBV15|.
TGTGCCACCAGCAGAGGCGGACAGTATAGCAATCAGCCCCAGCATTTT
CATSRGGQYSNQPQHF
>TRBJ1-5|TRBD1|TRBV7-9|.
TGTGCCAGCAGCTTAGGGACAGGGGGTAATCAGCCCCAGCATTTT
CASSLGTGGNQPQHF
>TRBJ2-7|.|TRBV28|once
TGTGCCAGCAGTTTAGGCAGGAGGGCAGGCGAGCAGTACTTC
CASSLGRRAGEQYF
>TRBJ1-3|TRBD1|TRBV15|once
TGTGCCATCTCCCGGGACAGGGGTGTGGGAAACACCATATATTTT
CAISRDRGVGNTIYF
>TRBJ2-1|TRBD1|TRBV6-4|.
TGTGCCAGCTCAGAGGACAGGGGCAATGAGCAGTTCTTC
CASSEDRGNEQFF
>TRBJ2-7|TRBD1|TRBV6-5|.
TGTGCCAGCAGTTGGGACGACAGGGGCGAGCAGTACTTC
CASSWDDRGEQYF
>TRBJ2-1|.|TRBV14|.
TGTGCCAGCAGCCAAGTATTGGGCAGCGGTGGGCAGTTCTTC
CASSQVLGSGGQFF
>TRBJ1-5|TRBD1|TRBV12-3/TRBV12-4|.
TGTGCCAGCAGCTGGGACAGTAATCAGCCCCAGCATTTT
CASSWDSNQPQHF
>TRBJ1-6|.|TRBV7-2|.
TGTGCCAGCAGCTTACAGGCCTATTCACCCCTCCACTTT
CASSLQAYSPLHF
>TRBJ1-5|.|TRBV18|.
TGTGCCAGCTCACCGGGGGACACAACCAATCAGCCCCAGCATTTT
CASSPGDTTNQPQHF
>TRBJ1-1|TRBD1|TRBV4-3|.
TGCGCCAGCAGCCAAGATCGGGACAGGGGGCCTGGCACTGAAGCTTTCTTT
CASSQDRDRGPGTEAFF
>TRBJ1-4|.|TRBV6-6|once
TGTGCCAGCATCCAGGGTACTAATGAAAAACTGTTTTTT
CASIQGTNEKLFF
>TRBJ2-2|TRBD1|TRBV3-1/TRBV3-2|.
TGTGCCAGCAGCCAAGAGGGACAGAAGACCGGGGAGCTGTTTTTT
CASSQEGQKTGELFF
>TRBJ1-1|TRBD1|TRBV4-1|.
TGCGCCAGCAGCCAAGCTTCAGCCGACAGGGCGTCAGCTTTCTTT
CASSQASADRASAFF
>TRBJ2-2|.|TRBV5-6|.
TGTGCCAGCAGCCCGGTCGTTTACACCGGGGAGCTGTTTTTT
CASSPVVYTGELFF
>TRBJ2-7|.|TRBV28|.
TGTGCCAGCATGCTATTAGGGGATTCCTACGAGCAGTACTTC
CASMLLGDSYEQYF
>TRBJ2-1|.|TRBV10-3|.
TGTGCCATCAGTGGACAGGCTGGAGCCTACAATGAGCAGTTCTTC
CAISGQAGAYNEQFF
>TRBJ2-1|.|TRBV5-1|.
TGCGCCAGCAGCCATCTATCCTCCAGGGCGTCGTACAATGAGCAGTTCTTC
CASSHLSSRASYNEQFF
>TRBJ2-3|TRBD2|TRBV19|few
TGTGCCAGTAAAGGACTAGCGGGCTGGACAGATACGCAGTATTTT
CASKGLAGWTDTQYF
>TRBJ1-6|.|TRBV28|.
TGTGCCAGCCACAGGGCAAACTCACCCCTCCACTTT
CASHRANSPLHF
>TRBJ1-5|.|TRBV19|.
TGTGCCAGTAGGGCAGTCCCTAATCAGCCCCAGCATTTT
CASRAVPNQPQHF
>TRBJ1-5|TRBD1|TRBV4-1|.
TGCGCCAGCAGCCAAGATGAAGGCGGGACAGGGGGACGATTGGCCATGCCCCAGCATTTT
CASSQDEGGTGGRLAMPQHF
>TRBJ2-7|TRBD2|TRBV6-5|few
TGTGCCAGCAGCCCCCCGGGCGGGAGAGGCTACGAGCAGTACTTC
CASSPPGGRGYEQYF
>TRBJ2-5|TRBD1|TRBV6-5|.
TGTGCCAGCAGTCATTCACAGGGGAAAGAGACCCAGTACTTC
CASSHSQGKETQYF
>TRBJ2-5|.|TRBV7-2|.
TGTGCCAGCAGCTTAACTGAGGAGACCCAGTACTTC
CASSLTEETQYF
>TRBJ2-6|TRBD1|TRBV5-1|once
TGCGCCAGCAGCGCACGACAGGGGGTCCTCTCTGGGGCCAACGTCCTGACTTTC
CASSARQGVLSGANVLTF
>TRBJ1-6|.|TRBV4-2|few
TGTGCCAGCAGCCAAGATTCAGTGAGGGTCTCGAATTCACCCCTCCACTTT
CASSQDSVRVSNSPLHF
>TRBJ2-7|.|TRBV19|.
TGTGCCAGTAGTATGACAGGACTCTCCTACGAGCAGTACTTC
CASSMTGLSYEQYF
>TRBJ1-5|TRBD1|TRBV18|.
TGTGCCAGCTCACCAGGACAGGTAGGAGATCAGCCCCAGCATTTT
CASSPGQVGDQPQHF
>TRBJ1-2|.|TRBV18|.
TGTGCCAGCTCACCAAATATCTTTCGAGGGGGTTCTAGCTCGAACTATGGCTACACCTTC
CASSPNIFRGGSSSNYGYTF
>TRBJ2-5|.|TRBV5-6|.
TGTGCCAGCAGGGACCGGGGAGGACAAGAGACCCAGTACTTC
CASRDRGGQETQYF
>TRBJ2-7|TRBD1|TRBV5-8|.
TGTGCCAGCAGCTTGGAGCCGGGACAGGTTTCCTACGAGCAGTACTTC
CASSLEPGQVSYEQYF
>TRBJ1-3|.|TRBV6-5|.
TGTGCCAGCAGCATTGATGGGGGCACTGGAAACACCATATATTTT
CASSIDGGTGNTIYF
>TRBJ2-5|.|TRBV27|.
TGTGCCAGCAGTTTATTCGGGCTAGCGGAGACCCAGTACTTC
CASSLFGLAETQYF
>TRBJ2-7|.|TRBV5-4|.
TGTGCCAGCAGCGTGTCGGACGAGCAGTACTTC
CASSVSDEQYF
>TRBJ2-4|.|TRBV11-2|.
TGTGCCAGCAGCTTAGTCCGCATCGGCACAGGGTCCAAAAACATTCAGTACTTC
CASSLVRIGTGSKNIQYF
>TRBJ1-4|TRBD1|TRBV19|.
TGTGCCAGTAGTGGCGAAGGACAGGGGATCGTAACTAATGAAAAACTGTTTTTT
CASSGEGQGIVTNEKLFF